This T cell receptor beta chain comes out of a study of radiation and T cells in renal cell carcinoma. The V end was cut by 4 bases, the J end by 5 bases, with 13 bases between. The CDR3 has 13 amino acids. Germline V gene lookup returns CDR1 SGDLS and CDR2 YYNGEE. Indicated treatment: 15 Gy SBRT to primary tumor, nephrectomy 4 weeks later. Only in-frame clones appear in the TCRdb table, and some are missing; sequencing was by immunoSEQ multiplex PCR. The table includes approximately 20,000 clones, around two thirds detected once. This sequence was found in a woman in her seventies with renal cell carcinoma. Material: tumor tissue, obtained from a patient whose treatment included radiotherapy and nephrectomy. The chain links TRBV9 to TRBJ2-7; D may be TRBD1 (6 bases). CDR3 sequence reads: CASSFSPGDEQYF. CDR3 DNA sequence: TGTGCCAGCAGCTTTTCCCCAGGGGACGAGCAGTACTTC.